These 18 T cell receptor beta chains share one sample of origin, sequenced in a study of blood T cell repertoires in COVID-19. Using immunoSEQ multiplex PCR, the repertoire was profiled, and TCRdb retains in-frame clones only, with some absent. This repertoire shows 200,000 to 250,000 clones, approximately 86% found once; its top ten account for 10%. Sequences were obtained from peripheral blood. The receptors originated from a woman aged 50 to 60 with COVID-19, enrolled during active disease.

V is TRBV6-2 or TRBV6-3 and J is TRBJ2-2, with D hard to call. V shed 6 bases and J shed 4 bases, with 18 bases lying between them. The germline V gene has CDR1 MNHEY and CDR2 SVGEGT. CDR3 size: 16 residues. In nucleotides, the CDR3 is TGTGCCAGCAGCCGGCCCCCCCGGGTGGGCACCGGGGAGCTGTTTTTT. It codes for CASSRPPRVGTGELFF.

The chain joins TRBV5-1 to TRBJ2-3; no clear D gene. The CDR3 covers 14 residues. V lost 0 bases, J lost 0 bases, and 5 bases lay in between. In germline, CDR1 is SGHRS, CDR2 YFSETQ. CDR3 loop: CASSLDSSTDTQYF. For the CDR3, the DNA is TGCGCCAGCAGCTTGGATTCTAGCACAGATACGCAGTATTTT. Full variable domain (outside the CDR3, taken from reference TRBV5-1 and TRBJ2-3): KAGVTQTPRYLIKTRGQQVTLSCSPISGHRSVSWYQQTPGQGLQFLFEYFSETQRNKGNFPGRFSGRQFSNSRSEMNVSTLELGDSALYLCASSLDSSTDTQYFGPGTRLTVL.

The chain joins TRBV5-8 to TRBJ2-5; D uncertain. Trimming stripped 9 bases from V and 0 bases from J, with 9 bases between. Germline values: CDR1 SGHTS, CDR2 YDEGEE. The CDR3 covers 12 residues. CDR3 nucleotides: TGTGCCACCTCAGTATACCAAGAGACCCAGTACTTC. This sequence encodes CATSVYQETQYF.

The rearrangement uses TRBV6-6 and TRBJ2-7, with TRBD1 identical over 9 bases. Looked up from germline, CDR1 is MNHNY and CDR2 is SVGAGI (reference sequence). V was clipped by 8 bases and J by 3 bases; unmatched bases: 8. CDR3 length: 14 residues. CDR3 nucleotide sequence: TGTGCCAGCGCTGCTTCGGGACAGGGCTACGAGCAGTACTTC. The encoded protein is CASAASGQGYEQYF.

In this sample, this clone turned up a few times. The chain joins TRBV24-1 to TRBJ2-1; 7 bases agree with TRBD2. CDR3 size: 15 residues. J was trimmed by 7 bases and V by 1 base; bases with no gene match: 6. The germline V gene has CDR1 KGHDR and CDR2 SFDVKD. The CDR3 protein is CATSDFSLGGNEQFF. CDR3 nucleotide sequence: TGTGCCACCAGTGATTTTAGTTTGGGGGGGAATGAGCAGTTCTTC.

The gene calls are TRBV2 and TRBJ2-7, with 10 bases identical to TRBD2. The junction had 6 bases not matched to a gene; V was cut back by 8 bases and J by 2 bases. Germline V lookup: CDR1 SNHLY, CDR2 FYNNEI. This CDR3 contains 14 residues. CDR3 residues: CASGGLARTYEQYV. The DNA for the CDR3 is TGTGCCAGCGGGGGACTAGCGCGCACCTACGAGCAGTACGTC.

The V call is TRBV28, the J call TRBJ2-5, with TRBD2 identical over 8 bases. Germline V lookup: CDR1 MDHEN, CDR2 SYDVKM. V was clipped by 6 bases and J by 1 base; unmatched bases: 4. The CDR3 is 14 amino acids. The CDR3: CASRGRGGQETQYF. The CDR3 nucleotides read TGTGCCAGCAGGGGCCGGGGGGGCCAAGAGACCCAGTACTTC.

The CDR3: CASSINPGGSGYTF. In DNA form, the CDR3 reads TGCGCCAGCAGCATAAATCCAGGGGGCTCTGGCTACACCTTC. The rearrangement joins TRBV5-1 to TRBJ1-2; 8 positions agree with TRBD1. The V gene end was trimmed by 4 bases and the J gene end by 7 bases; junction bases not matched to a gene: 9. Germline V CDR1 and CDR2: SGHRS, YFSETQ. This CDR3 comprises 14 residues.

The chain links TRBV19 to TRBJ2-2; 8 positions agree with TRBD2. This CDR3 has 14 residues. The germline V gene encodes CDR1 LNHDA and CDR2 SQIVND (reference sequence). Trimming removed 10 bases from V and 0 bases from J; junction bases left unmatched: 4. The CDR3 region is CAIKRGPNTGELFF. CDR3 nucleotides: TGTGCCATCAAGCGGGGGCCGAACACCGGGGAGCTGTTTTTT.

This chain links TRBV30 with TRBJ2-4, with D possibly TRBD2 on 5 matching bases. V lost 5 bases, J lost 0 bases, and 14 bases lay in between. Germline assignment: CDR1 GTSNPN and CDR2 SVGIG (reference sequence). The CDR3 consists of 15 residues. CDR3 nucleotide sequence: TGTGCCTGGGTCGGGGTCCCCCCAGCCAAAAACATTCAGTACTTC. Translation gives CAWVGVPPAKNIQYF. The full variable domain, rest sourced from reference TRBV30 and TRBJ2-4, is SQTIHQWPATLVQPVGSPLSLECTVEGTSNPNLYWYRQAAGRGLQLLFYSVGIGQISSEVPQNLSASRPQDRQFILSSKKLLLSDSGFYLCAWVGVPPAKNIQYFGAGTRLSVL.

This rearrangement joins TRBV7-9 to TRBJ2-2, with 9 bases identical to TRBD1. CDR1 is SEHNR, CDR2 FQNEAQ, per germline (reference sequence). V lost 3 bases to trimming and J lost 3 bases; unmatched junction nucleotides: 5. CDR3 length: 16 residues. The CDR3 DNA sequence: TGTGCCAGCAGCTTGCCCACAGGGGGCGACACCGGGGAGCTGTTTTTT. Translation: CASSLPTGGDTGELFF.

About this clone itself: This CDR3 is also generated by other DNA sequences in the sample. The chain uses TRBV12-5 and TRBJ2-2, with a tentative D call TRBD2 (5 bases). The CDR3 length is 12 residues. Trimming stripped 5 bases from V and 6 bases from J, with 7 bases between. Germline V gives CDR1 LGHNT, CDR2 FRNRAP. This CDR3 reads CASGTGAGELFF. CDR3 DNA: TGTGCTAGTGGTACCGGGGCCGGGGAGCTGTTTTTT.

The J gene is TRBJ2-7, the V gene TRBV9; TRBD2 matches 12 bases. V lost 3 bases, J lost 5 bases, and 9 bases stayed unmatched. Germline CDR1 reads SGDLS; CDR2 reads YYNGEE. This CDR3 is built from 16 residues. CDR3 region: CASSASGGAVLHEQYF. CDR3 nucleotides: TGTGCCAGCAGCGCTAGCGGGGGGGCAGTTCTCCACGAGCAGTACTTC. Supplemented by reference TRBV9 and TRBJ2-7, the full variable domain reads DSGVTQTPKHLITATGQRVTLRCSPRSGDLSVYWYQQSLDQGLQFLIQYYNGEERAKGNILERFSAQQFPDLHSELNLSSLELGDSALYFCASSASGGAVLHEQYFGPGTRLTVT.

The chain is built from TRBV10-2 and TRBJ2-1; a possible D gene is TRBD1 (5 bases). This CDR3 spans 15 amino acids. The V and J ends lost 1 base and 4 bases respectively, with 11 bases between them. Germline CDR1 WSHSY, CDR2 SAAADI. DNA of the CDR3: TGCGCCAGCAGTGAGTATCAGGGATTTTACAATGAGCAGTTCTTC. Residues: CASSEYQGFYNEQFF.

This clone was detected only once. This chain uses TRBV28 with TRBJ1-2; a weak D match, TRBD1 (5 bases). Deletions cut 2 bases from V and 8 bases from J, with 9 bases between. Germline V gene data show CDR1 as MDHEN and CDR2 as SYDVKM. This CDR3 is built from 12 residues. DNA for the CDR3: TGTGCCAGCAGTTTACCGGGGGAGGGCTACACCTTC. Amino acid sequence: CASSLPGEGYTF.

This sequence joins TRBV11-2 and TRBJ2-3; 7 bases are shared with TRBD1. Germline trimming cut 5 bases from V and 5 bases from J; bases unmatched to any gene: 10. This CDR3 region has 15 residues. From germline, CDR1 is SGHAT and CDR2 FQNNGV. CDR3 residues: CASSQTGKERDTQYF. The DNA of the CDR3 is TGTGCCAGCAGCCAGACAGGGAAGGAGAGAGATACGCAGTATTTT.

The sample holds many counts of this clone. The chain couples TRBV12-3 or TRBV12-4 to TRBJ2-2; maybe TRBD1 (5 bases). Trimming removed 2 bases from V and 6 bases from J, with 7 bases in between. This CDR3 region has 13 residues. The CDR3 nucleotides are TGTGCCAGCAGTTTAACAGGACCCGGGGAGCTGTTTTTT. This encodes CASSLTGPGELFF.

The chain is built from TRBV5-1 and TRBJ1-1; no reliable D call. Germline CDR1 is SGHRS and CDR2 is YFSETQ. CDR3 size: 17 residues. Trimming cost V 0 bases and J 2 bases, with 17 bases left between them. In DNA form, the CDR3 reads TGCGCCAGCAGCTTGGATCAGGACGGAGGATTTAACACTGAAGCTTTCTTT. This codes for CASSLDQDGGFNTEAFF.